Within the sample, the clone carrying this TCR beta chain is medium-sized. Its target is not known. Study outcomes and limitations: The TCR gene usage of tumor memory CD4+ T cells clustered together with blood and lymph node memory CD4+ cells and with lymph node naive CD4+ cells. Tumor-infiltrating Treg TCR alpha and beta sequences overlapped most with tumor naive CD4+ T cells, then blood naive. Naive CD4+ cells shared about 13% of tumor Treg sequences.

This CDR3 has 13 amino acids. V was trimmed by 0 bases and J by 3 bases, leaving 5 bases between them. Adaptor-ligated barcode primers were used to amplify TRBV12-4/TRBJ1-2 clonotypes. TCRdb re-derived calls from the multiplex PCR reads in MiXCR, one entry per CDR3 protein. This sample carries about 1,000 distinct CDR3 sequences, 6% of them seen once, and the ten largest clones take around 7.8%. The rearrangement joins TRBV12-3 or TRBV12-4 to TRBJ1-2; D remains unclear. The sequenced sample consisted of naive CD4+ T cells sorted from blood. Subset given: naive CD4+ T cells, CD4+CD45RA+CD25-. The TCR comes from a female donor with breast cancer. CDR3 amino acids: CASSLAGHYGYTF. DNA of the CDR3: TGTGCCAGCAGTTTAGCGGGTCACTATGGCTACACCTTC.